This T cell receptor (beta chain) emerged from a study of shared clonotypes between healthy human individuals. Study at large: Three plates each covered CD4 naive and memory; CD8 naive two, CD8 memory one.

The method was immunoSEQ multiplex PCR; TCRdb's version includes in-frame clones alone and lacks a portion of them. The table includes a few million clones, more than 80% detected once. Material for sequencing was naive CD4+ T cells from PBMCs. Subset here: CD45RA+ positively selected. This receptor was identified in a man between 18 and 35 years old in good health. Some clones in this sample may be carry-over from other donors' samples.

Written as DNA, the CDR3 is TGTGCCTGGCAAAGGGGGACAGAAACTCTAGAGACCCAGTACTTC. The encoded protein is CAWQRGTETLETQYF. This sequence joins TRBV30 and TRBJ2-5, with TRBD1 matching 7 bases. The CDR3 has 15 residues. V gave up 5 bases and J gave up 4 bases; unmatched junction bases: 13. Germline assignment: CDR1 GTSNPN and CDR2 SVGIG (reference sequence).